The clone carrying this T cell receptor beta chain has only a few counts. Its specificity is unknown. The sample comes from a study of blood T cells in healthy people across ages. Study-wide results and caveats: Possibly confounding the expanded clonotype changes was the fact that donor CMV status was unknown. Estimated diversity that came from one million T cells was considered an underestimate.

It was with a sample-barcoded 5' primer and a J-beta primer mix that a second PCR of roughly 7 to 12 cycles was run. A single record per CDR3 protein comes from TCRdb applying MiXCR to the 5' RACE reads. The sample holds roughly 2 million distinct CDR3 sequences, about 49% seen once. The sequence derives from a woman between 35 and 50 years old in good health. Sequenced sample: blood.

CDR3 in amino acids: CASSHGSGGAGSYNEQFF. CDR3 bases: TGTGCCAGCAGCCACGGTAGCGGGGGGGCCGGGTCCTACAATGAGCAGTTCTTC. The chain combines TRBV9 with TRBJ2-1; TRBD2 aligns across 11 bases. The CDR3 consists of 18 residues. Per the germline V gene, CDR1 is SGDLS and CDR2 is YYNGEE. Trimming at V came to 4 bases and at J to 1 base, leaving 10 bases not matched to a gene.